The clone carrying this TCR beta chain was seen a handful of times. The antigen is undetermined. This record comes from a study of CD8 T cells in ankylosing spondylitis. TCRdb called the 5' RACE reads again in MiXCR, with one record for every CDR3 protein. This table holds some 270,000 distinct CDR3 sequences, under 20% found once. General study results and limits: Matched ankylosing spondylitis synovial fluid reportedly contained a significantly enriched population of disease-linked clones.

Germline V gene sequence: CDR1 SQVTM, CDR2 ANQGSEA. The CDR3 length is 12 residues. V lost 4 bases and J lost 5; bases outside the gene matches: 2. The TCR was taken from a male donor with ankylosing spondylitis or in good health (not recorded which). Material: blood, either unsorted or a sorted T cell fraction (not recorded which). The chain carries TRBV29-1 and TRBJ2-1, with 7 bases matching TRBD1. The CDR3 nucleotides read TGCAGCGTTGGGGACAGCCACAATGAGCAGTTCTTC. As protein: CSVGDSHNEQFF.